These 15 T cell receptor beta chains were sequenced from one sample in a study of CD8 T cells in ankylosing spondylitis. For these receptors, no antigen is known. MiXCR, run by TCRdb on the 5' RACE reads, gives a single entry per CDR3 protein. The profile shows about 220,000 distinct CDR3 sequences, around 16% of them singletons. Findings and limits, study-wide: It appeared that ankylosing spondylitis blood was characterized by a TCR beta motif of about 8 highly homologous variants.

Specimen: blood, either unsorted or a sorted T cell fraction (not recorded which). These receptors all stem from a male donor with ankylosing spondylitis.

The chain has TRBV30 and TRBJ2-1, with D perhaps assigned TRBD1 or TRBD2 (5 bases each). This CDR3 is 12 amino acids long. The germline gives CDR1 GTSNPN, CDR2 SVGIG (reference sequence). V was cut by 7 bases and J by 6 bases, with 13 bases left in between. The CDR3 loop is CASSGRLNEQFF. Written as DNA, the CDR3 is TGTGCCTCGTCGGGGCGGCTCAATGAGCAGTTCTTC.

The sample holds a few counts of this clonotype. The gene calls are TRBV20-1 and TRBJ2-5; possibly TRBD2 for D (5 bases). CDR1 is DFQATT, CDR2 SNEGSKA, per germline (reference sequence). This CDR3 has 15 amino acids. Trimming took off 5 bases at V and 3 bases at J, with 19 bases between the two ends. CDR3 sequence: CSAPSPVWPEETQYF. CDR3 DNA sequence: TGCAGTGCTCCTAGCCCAGTCTGGCCAGAAGAGACCCAGTACTTC.

This sequence joins TRBV4-1 and TRBJ2-2; 8 bases agree with TRBD1. The CDR3 covers 15 residues. CDR1 MGHRA and CDR2 YSYEKL come from the germline V gene. With V trimmed by 5 bases and J by 3 bases, 5 bases remained unmatched. CDR3 bases: TGCGCCAGCAGCTGGCAGGGGGCCGACACCGGGGAGCTGTTTTTT. It specifies CASSWQGADTGELFF.

This clonotype was detected a few times. The J gene is TRBJ2-7, the V gene TRBV6-2 or TRBV6-3; TRBD1 matches 9 bases. CDR3 length: 18 residues. From germline, CDR1 is MNHEY and CDR2 SVGEGT. V was clipped by 0 bases and J by 3 bases; unmatched bases: 12. In DNA form, the CDR3 reads TGTGCCAGCAGTTACTCGATTCTGATTTCGGGACAGGGCTACGAGCAGTACTTC. Residues: CASSYSILISGQGYEQYF.

This clonotype was observed many times. This sequence joins TRBV25-1 and TRBJ1-1; D perhaps matches TRBD1 (6 bases). The V gene lost 2 bases and the J gene lost 7 bases, with 14 bases spanning the gap. There are 14 residues in the CDR3. The V gene's germline CDR1 is MGHDK and CDR2 SYGVNS. The CDR3 bases are TGTGCCAGCAGTGAAGCGGTGACAGGCCTTGAAGCTTTCTTT. Translation: CASSEAVTGLEAFF.

This clonotype turned up a few times. The chain couples TRBV6-1 to TRBJ1-1; 11 nucleotides match TRBD1. Germline lookup yields CDR1 MNHNS and CDR2 SASEGT. The CDR3 runs to 16 residues. J gave up 4 bases and V 0 bases, and 4 bases lay outside the gene matches. CDR3 sequence: CASSEATGTGGTEAFF. CDR3 nucleotides: TGTGCCAGCAGTGAAGCTACCGGGACAGGGGGCACTGAAGCTTTCTTT.

This clonotype was seen just once. J is TRBJ2-1 and V is TRBV2, with no clear D. The ends were cut back, 8 bases at V and 2 bases at J, with 7 bases in the middle. The CDR3 is 12 amino acids. Germline CDR1 and CDR2: SNHLY and FYNNEI. The CDR3 sequence: CASLGTYNEQFF. Written as DNA, the CDR3 is TGTGCCAGCTTGGGGACCTACAATGAGCAGTTCTTC.

At least ten counts were recorded for this clonotype. The chain links TRBV5-1 to TRBJ2-2; 7 bases fit TRBD2. The CDR3 is made up of 17 amino acids. The trim removed 2 bases at V and 0 bases at J, leaving 7 bases unmatched. Germline lookup yields CDR1 SGHRS and CDR2 YFSETQ. The CDR3 DNA reads as TGCGCCAGCAGCTTAGCGGGGCCTCCCGCGAACACCGGGGAGCTGTTTTTT. Encoded protein: CASSLAGPPANTGELFF.

This clonotype was seen more than once but under ten times. The chain recombines TRBV4-3 with TRBJ1-3; 7 bases are a match to TRBD1. V dropped 0 bases and J dropped 4; count of bases not matched to a gene: 3. This CDR3 is 15 amino acids long. The germline gives CDR1 LGHNA, CDR2 YSLEER. The CDR3 spells CASSQDRGHGNTIYF. For the CDR3, the DNA is TGCGCCAGCAGCCAAGATAGGGGGCACGGAAACACCATATATTTT.

This clonotype was seen many times. J is TRBJ1-5 and V is TRBV27; D unresolved. Trimming left V 5 bases short and J 6 bases short, with 8 bases between. Germline V gene sequence: CDR1 MNHEY, CDR2 SMNVEV (reference sequence). This CDR3 is built from 12 residues. CDR3 DNA: TGTGCCAGCAGTGACGGGAGTCAGCCCCAGCATTTT. Translating gives CASSDGSQPQHF.

This clonotype was seen more than once but under ten times. The gene calls are TRBV6-2 or TRBV6-3 and TRBJ2-7, with D unresolved. Germline V lookup: CDR1 MNHEY, CDR2 SVGEGT. This CDR3 spans 10 amino acids. Trimming left V 10 bases short and J 0 bases short, with 4 bases between. This CDR3 is CAIPSYEQYF. For the CDR3, the DNA is TGTGCCATCCCCTCCTACGAGCAGTACTTC.

The rearrangement uses TRBV6-1 and TRBJ2-1, with a possible D match to TRBD1 (6 bases). V lost 6 bases to trimming and J lost 3 bases, with 21 bases between them. The V gene's germline CDR1 is MNHNS and CDR2 SASEGT. The CDR3 contains 17 residues. The CDR3 DNA is TGTGCCAGCAGCTTGGGCCACCGGGACATGGGCTACAATGAGCAGTTCTTC. This encodes CASSLGHRDMGYNEQFF.

This clonotype turned up a few times. V is TRBV28 and J is TRBJ2-1; 8 positions agree with TRBD2. Trimming cost V 5 bases and J 5 bases; bases outside gene matches: 11. Germline V gene lookup returns CDR1 MDHEN and CDR2 SYDVKM. CDR3 size: 16 residues. CDR3 in amino acids: CASSPPVGRADNEQFF. CDR3 nucleotide sequence: TGTGCCAGCAGTCCCCCGGTCGGGAGGGCTGACAATGAGCAGTTCTTC.

Of note for this clonotype: The junction departs from germline at one end; a sequencing error may be responsible. This chain connects TRBV19 to TRBJ1-5; 8 nucleotides match TRBD1. This CDR3 has 15 amino acids. Germline lookup yields CDR1 LNHDA and CDR2 SQIVND (reference sequence). The CDR3: CASSMVPGGNQPQHF. The CDR3 DNA is TGTGCCAGTAGTATGGTCCCAGGGGGCAACCAGCCCCAGCATTTT.

The chain combines TRBV12-3 or TRBV12-4 with TRBJ1-1; TRBD1 might be the D (5 bases). CDR3 length: 13 amino acids. Trimming left V 0 bases short and J 8 bases short, with 10 bases between. The chain's CDR3 is CASSLAGTGEAFF. The CDR3 nucleotides are TGTGCCAGCAGTTTAGCGGGGACCGGGGAAGCTTTCTTT.